Shown below are 15 T cell receptor beta chains from a single sample sequenced in a study of identical twins. TCRdb analysed the 5' RACE reads with MiXCR anew, one entry per CDR3 protein. Seen here are 500,000 to 600,000 distinct CDR3 sequences, less than 25% observed once, and the top ten hold around 1%. The same data also contributed to another study, on T cells expressing NK-cell markers.

The sequenced sample consisted of CD4+ T cells sorted from blood. The origin of the receptors is a woman aged 18 to 35 in good health.

V usage is TRBV11-2 and J usage is TRBJ2-3; D remains ambiguous. This CDR3 contains 16 residues. Trimming shortened V by 1 base and J by 2 bases, and 13 bases separated the two germline ends. In germline, CDR1 is SGHAT, CDR2 FQNNGV. CDR3 DNA sequence: TGTGCCAGCAGCTTAGGAGTGCGAGGAAACACAGATACGCAGTATTTT. It codes for CASSLGVRGNTDTQYF.

CDR3 in DNA: TGCAGTGCTAGGACTAGCGGGAGTAGGCTAGATACGCAGTATTTT. Protein sequence: CSARTSGSRLDTQYF. This sequence joins TRBV20-1 and TRBJ2-3; 12 bases are a match to TRBD2. Germline-derived CDR1 and CDR2 are DFQATT and SNEGSKA (reference sequence). The CDR3 extends over 15 amino acids. The V gene end was trimmed by 3 bases and the J gene end by 5 bases; junction bases not matched to a gene: 6.

The chain links TRBV10-3 to TRBJ2-5; D is undetermined. The length of the CDR3 is 11 residues. With 3 bases removed from V and 6 bases from J, the gap between germline ends came to 5 bases. The germline CDR1 and CDR2 sequences are ENHRY and SYGVKD. The CDR3 DNA follows: TGTGCCATCAGTGAAGGAAAGACCCAGTACTTC. It translates to CAISEGKTQYF.

This chain connects TRBV4-1 to TRBJ2-7; tentatively, D is TRBD1 (6 bases). CDR3 length equals 15 residues. The germline CDR1 and CDR2 sequences are MGHRA and YSYEKL. The V gene lost 5 bases and the J gene lost 0 bases, with 14 bases spanning the gap. The CDR3 is CASSSPTGSSYEQYF. CDR3 DNA: TGCGCCAGCAGCTCACCCACAGGGTCCTCCTACGAGCAGTACTTC.

This chain links TRBV20-1 with TRBJ2-1, with unresolved D. CDR1 DFQATT and CDR2 SNEGSKA come from the germline V gene (reference sequence). The CDR3 extends over 16 amino acids. Trimming left V 5 bases short and J 0 bases short, with 17 bases between. Here the CDR3 reads CSAYDAEYGSYNEQFF. Written as DNA, the CDR3 is TGCAGTGCTTACGATGCAGAGTACGGCTCCTACAATGAGCAGTTCTTC.

This chain joins TRBV5-5 and TRBJ2-3; 7 positions agree with TRBD2. The germline V gene has CDR1 SGHKS and CDR2 YYEKEE (reference sequence). The CDR3 loop spans 16 amino acids. After removal of 4 bases from V and 1 base from J, the junction contained 9 bases not matched to a gene. CDR3 sequence reads: CASSPGLLDGTDTQYF. CDR3 nucleotide sequence: TGTGCCAGCAGCCCGGGACTACTCGACGGCACAGATACGCAGTATTTT.

This clonotype has a handful of counts. V usage is TRBV19 and J usage is TRBJ2-7; 7 nucleotides align to TRBD1. This CDR3 spans 14 amino acids. The germline gives CDR1 LNHDA, CDR2 SQIVND (reference sequence). V dropped 4 bases and J dropped 4; count of bases not matched to a gene: 7. CDR3 sequence: CASSTGQLRYEQYF. Here the CDR3 DNA reads TGTGCCAGTAGTACGGGACAGCTTCGTTACGAGCAGTACTTC.

The chain joins TRBV5-1 to TRBJ2-3; D is possibly TRBD1 (6 bases). The length of the CDR3 is 12 residues. V was pared by 3 bases and J by 6 bases, with 8 bases between. CDR1 and CDR2 (germline): SGHRS, YFSETQ. The CDR3 is CASSSQGDTQYF. CDR3 coding DNA: TGCGCCAGCAGCTCACAGGGTGATACGCAGTATTTT. Based on the CDR3 plus reference TRBV5-1 and TRBJ2-3, the full variable domain is KAGVTQTPRYLIKTRGQQVTLSCSPISGHRSVSWYQQTPGQGLQFLFEYFSETQRNKGNFPGRFSGRQFSNSRSEMNVSTLELGDSALYLCASSSQGDTQYFGPGTRLTVL.

In this sample, this clonotype turned up a few times. This chain joins TRBV12-3 or TRBV12-4 and TRBJ2-7, with D perhaps matching TRBD1 or TRBD2 (5 bases each). V gave up 1 base and J gave up 0 bases, with 10 bases separating them. There are 15 residues in the CDR3. CDR3: CASSLGDGYSYEQYF. In DNA, the CDR3 is TGTGCCAGCAGTTTAGGGGACGGCTACTCCTACGAGCAGTACTTC.

The chain couples TRBV10-2 to TRBJ2-1; a weak D match, TRBD2 (5 bases). The CDR3 consists of 14 residues. Germline lookup yields CDR1 WSHSY and CDR2 SAAADI. Trimming removed 3 bases at V and 5 bases at J, with 11 bases between. In DNA, the CDR3 is TGCGCCAGCAGTGAACTGCCGGGAAACAATGAGCAGTTCTTC. It specifies CASSELPGNNEQFF.

This sequence joins TRBV20-1 and TRBJ1-1; 8 bases are shared with TRBD1. Germline V gene lookup returns CDR1 DFQATT and CDR2 SNEGSKA (reference sequence). The CDR3 has 14 amino acids. J gave up 3 bases and V 0 bases, and 3 bases lay outside the gene matches. The CDR3 sequence: CSARDRTGYTEAFF. The CDR3 DNA follows: TGCAGTGCTAGAGACCGGACAGGGTACACTGAAGCTTTCTTT.

This clonotype was seen a few times. The chain links TRBV20-1 to TRBJ2-5; D may be TRBD1 or TRBD2 (5 bases each). The CDR3 sequence is 13 residues long. V dropped 7 bases and J dropped 3 bases, with 15 bases sitting between them. CDR1 DFQATT and CDR2 SNEGSKA come from the germline V gene (reference sequence). The CDR3 region is CSGVTGREETQYF. CDR3 DNA: TGCAGTGGAGTCACGGGACGGGAAGAGACCCAGTACTTC.

This clonotype was seen only a few times. This rearrangement joins TRBV7-8 to TRBJ2-3, with D tentatively TRBD1 or TRBD2 (5 bases each). This CDR3 has 13 residues. With 2 bases removed from V and 6 bases from J, the gap between germline ends came to 9 bases. CDR1 is SGHVS and CDR2 is FQNEAQ in the germline V gene. The CDR3 DNA is TGTGCCAGCAGCTTACAATGGGGGGATACGCAGTATTTT. The encoded protein is CASSLQWGDTQYF.

This clonotype was detected ten times or more. The chain couples TRBV29-1 to TRBJ2-3; no firm D call. The length of the CDR3 is 12 residues. Germline CDR1 reads SQVTM; CDR2 reads ANQGSEA. V was trimmed by 0 bases and J by 5 bases, leaving 6 bases between them. The CDR3 loop is CSVEDQRDTQYF. The CDR3 coding sequence is TGCAGCGTTGAAGATCAGAGAGATACGCAGTATTTT.

V gene TRBV4-2 combines with J gene TRBJ2-7, with D possibly matching TRBD2 (6 bases). Germline V gene sequence: CDR1 LGHNA, CDR2 YNFKEQ. Trimming took 1 base from V and 7 from J, leaving 14 bases between them. This CDR3 has 14 amino acids. CDR3 residues: CASSQGRGASEQYF. CDR3 nucleotides: TGTGCCAGCAGCCAAGGGCGGGGAGCCTCTGAGCAGTACTTC.